The 15 T cell receptor beta chains below come from one sample, sequenced in a study of T-cell memory formation after mild COVID-19. TCRdb called the 5' RACE reads again in MiXCR, with one record for every CDR3 protein. The table includes 10,000 to 15,000 distinct CDR3 sequences, roughly 16% detected once. The sequencing input was PBMCs or a T cell subset sorted from them (not recorded which). These receptor sequences come from a man aged 18-30 years who had mild COVID-19 (a few samples of this study predate the infection). Cell type and time point are not known.

This clonotype has at least ten counts. The chain links TRBV28 to TRBJ1-2; 8 nucleotides line up with TRBD1. V lost 2 bases, J lost 8 bases, and 10 bases stayed unmatched. The germline gives CDR1 MDHEN, CDR2 SYDVKM. The CDR3 contains 15 residues. This chain's CDR3 is CASSLPGTGVFGYTF. CDR3 nucleotide sequence: TGTGCCAGCAGTTTACCAGGGACAGGCGTTTTCGGCTACACCTTC.

The chain uses TRBV14 and TRBJ2-7; no clear D. Germline V gene sequence: CDR1 SGHDN, CDR2 FVKESK. The V and J ends lost 0 bases and 3 bases respectively, with 6 bases between them. This CDR3 comprises 13 residues. In nucleotides, the CDR3 is TGTGCCAGCAGCCAAGACATGGGCTACGAGCAGTACTTC. It is translated as CASSQDMGYEQYF.

This clonotype has at least ten counts. This chain joins TRBV11-1 and TRBJ1-1, with D perhaps TRBD1 (5 bases). The CDR3 has 14 residues. Trimming removed 3 bases from V and 1 base from J, with 9 bases in between. Germline loops: CDR1 SGHAT, CDR2 FQDESV (reference sequence). CDR3 DNA: TGTGCCAGCAGCTTCGGGACGGCGAACACTGAAGCTTTCTTT. Residues: CASSFGTANTEAFF.

A few counts support this clonotype. This chain links TRBV12-3 or TRBV12-4 with TRBJ1-5; unclear D gene. CDR3 length: 14 amino acids. V was trimmed by 4 bases and J by 0 bases, leaving 7 bases between them. The DNA for the CDR3 is TGTGCCAGCAGTTGGGAAGCTAGCAATCAGCCCCAGCATTTT. Translation gives CASSWEASNQPQHF.

This clonotype has ten or more counts. The CDR3 sequence is CASSFLLRDPRTLEDTEAFF. CDR3 nucleotides: TGTGCCAGCAGTTTTCTTTTACGGGACCCCAGAACCCTCGAAGACACTGAAGCTTTCTTT. V gene TRBV27 combines with J gene TRBJ1-1; D is possibly TRBD1 (5 bases). The CDR3 loop spans 20 amino acids. Germline lookup yields CDR1 MNHEY and CDR2 SMNVEV (reference sequence). The V end lost 3 bases, the J end lost 3 bases, and 29 bases lay between the germline ends.

The chain combines TRBV7-9 with TRBJ2-1; 9 bases match TRBD2. The CDR3 sequence is 18 residues long. With V trimmed by 0 bases and J by 4 bases, 10 bases remained unmatched. Per the germline V gene, CDR1 is SEHNR and CDR2 is FQNEAQ (reference sequence). CDR3 sequence (DNA): TGTGCCAGCAGCTTAGCGATGCTAGCGGGACTGGAGTACAATGAGCAGTTCTTC. It translates to CASSLAMLAGLEYNEQFF.

The V call is TRBV7-3, the J call TRBJ1-1; the D is unclear. The germline V gene has CDR1 SGHTA and CDR2 FQGTGA. CDR3 length: 15 amino acids. V lost 4 bases to trimming and J lost 1 base, with 13 bases between them. CDR3 protein: CASSWDPHPNTEAFF. The CDR3 coding sequence is TGTGCCAGCAGCTGGGATCCCCATCCGAACACTGAAGCTTTCTTT. Combining the CDR3 with reference TRBV7-3 and TRBJ1-1 gives the whole variable domain GAGVSQTPSNKVTEKGKYVELRCDPISGHTALYWYRQSLGQGPEFLIYFQGTGAADDSGLPNDRFFAVRPEGSVSTLKIQRTERGDSAVYLCASSWDPHPNTEAFFGQGTRLTVV.

This clonotype was detected a few times. The V and J genes are TRBV20-1 and TRBJ2-5; 13 bases align to TRBD2. Germline CDR1 is DFQATT and CDR2 is SNEGSKA (reference sequence). The CDR3 is 18 residues long. V was clipped by 2 bases and J by 5 bases; unmatched bases: 14. The DNA of the CDR3 is TGCAGTGCTAGAACTAGCGGGGGGGCTTTCAGCTTTCGGGAGACCCAGTACTTC. Translated: CSARTSGGAFSFRETQYF.

This clonotype showed up many times. This chain links TRBV24-1 with TRBJ2-3; D is perhaps TRBD1 (5 bases). Germline CDR1 and CDR2: KGHDR and SFDVKD. This CDR3 comprises 17 residues. Trimming removed 2 bases from V and 5 bases from J, with 19 bases in between. The CDR3 sequence: CATSDWSTKGFRDTQYF. Written as DNA, the CDR3 is TGTGCCACCAGTGATTGGAGCACCAAGGGGTTTAGAGATACGCAGTATTTT.

As to this clonotype: The junction departs from the called germline gene at one end, perhaps through a read error. The chain links TRBV7-2 to TRBJ1-2; unclear D gene. The length of the CDR3 is 17 residues. CDR1 and CDR2 from the germline V gene are SGHTA and FQGNSA. The CDR3 here is CASCLSLGLPTNYGYTF. The CDR3, as DNA: TGTGCCAGCTGCTTATCCTTAGGGCTCCCCACTAACTATGGCTACACCTTC.

This clonotype was recorded at least ten times. This chain links TRBV6-4 with TRBJ2-6; no definite D call. Deletions cut 3 bases from V and 0 bases from J, with 9 bases between. This CDR3 has 16 amino acids. In germline, CDR1 is MRHNA, CDR2 SNTAGT. CDR3 in DNA: TGTGCCAGCAGTGAATCCTCACGCTCTGGGGCCAACGTCCTGACTTTC. Its translation: CASSESSRSGANVLTF.

In this sample, this clonotype turned up a few times. The genes are TRBV5-1 and TRBJ2-3; possibly TRBD2 for D (5 bases). V lost 1 base and J lost 7, with 16 bases in between. Germline CDR1 reads SGHRS; CDR2 reads YFSETQ. The length of the CDR3 is 15 residues. The CDR3 DNA reads TGCGCCAGCAGCTTGTCCGAAACTAGTATGAATACGCAGTATTTT. Translated, it gives CASSLSETSMNTQYF. Complete variable domain (other parts from reference TRBV5-1 and TRBJ2-3): KAGVTQTPRYLIKTRGQQVTLSCSPISGHRSVSWYQQTPGQGLQFLFEYFSETQRNKGNFPGRFSGRQFSNSRSEMNVSTLELGDSALYLCASSLSETSMNTQYFGPGTRLTVL.

V is TRBV12-3 or TRBV12-4 and J is TRBJ2-7; 7 bases map to TRBD1. The V gene end was trimmed by 4 bases and the J gene end by 6 bases; junction bases not matched to a gene: 3. The CDR3 length is 12 residues. Written as DNA, the CDR3 is TGTGCCAGCAGTTGGGACAGTCGCGAGCAGTACTTC. Its protein is CASSWDSREQYF.

The table lists this clonotype with many counts. The chain carries TRBV20-1 and TRBJ1-2; 8 nucleotides agree with TRBD1. The CDR3 spans 15 residues. Per germline, CDR1 DFQATT and CDR2 SNEGSKA (reference sequence). J was trimmed by 3 bases and V by 3 bases; bases with no gene match: 9. The CDR3 is CSARGTGKFYYGYTF. In nucleotides, the CDR3 is TGCAGTGCTAGGGGGACAGGCAAGTTCTACTATGGCTACACCTTC.

By frequency in the sample, this clonotype is large. The V and J genes are TRBV5-1 and TRBJ2-2; D uncertain. Trimming left V 4 bases short and J 1 base short, with 8 bases between. Germline V gene data show CDR1 as SGHRS and CDR2 as YFSETQ. This CDR3 contains 14 residues. The CDR3 DNA is TGCGCCAGCAGCCCAGGAATGAACACCGGGGAGCTGTTTTTT. Translating it yields CASSPGMNTGELFF. The variable domain in full, with the rest retrieved from reference TRBV5-1 and TRBJ2-2, is KAGVTQTPRYLIKTRGQQVTLSCSPISGHRSVSWYQQTPGQGLQFLFEYFSETQRNKGNFPGRFSGRQFSNSRSEMNVSTLELGDSALYLCASSPGMNTGELFFGEGSRLTVL.